This T cell receptor (beta chain) came from a study of Ad26.COV2.S vaccination and SARS-CoV-2 variants (dated by TCRdb to the early 2020s). The study in broad terms: Donors in the vaccine arm were drawn from COV1001, a phase I-IIa trial of Ad26.COV2.S in healthy adults that was multicentre, randomized, double-blind and placebo-controlled. Ad26.COV2.S was administered intramuscularly at a dose of 5x10^10 or 1x10^11 viral particles, either as one shot or as two shots given 56 days apart. The specificity and breadth of SARS-CoV-2-reactive T cell receptors after Ad26.COV2.S vaccination were assessed by TCRbeta repertoire sequencing. A total of approximately 30 samples were included in the TCR-sequenced set, comprising about 20 Ad26.COV2.S vaccine recipients, 5 placebo recipients and 8 SARS-CoV-2 convalescent individuals. Trial participants were randomized into five groups of five, in which low-dose or high-dose Ad26.COV2.S was given once or twice, or placebo was given on both occasions. Investigators remained blinded to trial group allocation during experiments and outcome assessment. The full study reports these points: Vaccine and placebo recipients had comparable non-spike TCR breadth, which fits with the vaccine containing only spike. The study lacked the statistical power to compare responses across vaccine doses or regimens. Higher spike-specific TCR breadth was observed in Ad26.COV2.S recipients than in placebo recipients (P = 0.0014). After vaccination, spike-specific CD8+ and CD4+ T cell responses were reported to show substantial breadth. It was noted by the authors that total T cell responses may have been underestimated by the TCR breadth and depth analyses.

The intended sense of this specimen's treatment or condition label: roughly 18 received Ad26.COV2.S at low or high dose, single or two shots; about five received placebo; per-sample allocation not given. For vaccine and placebo recipients, the sequenced repertoires came from samples collected on day 63 after the first injection. Cohort 1b enrolled about two dozen adults aged 18-55 years at a single site in Boston, USA, between 29 July and 7 August 2020. As a vaccine, Ad26.COV2.S was a replication-incompetent adenovirus type 26 vector that expressed a prefusion-stabilized SARS-CoV-2 spike protein derived from the original Wuhan strain. As for this clone: What antigen it recognizes has not been identified. Base-call qualities are not available, and no considerably larger clone is one nucleotide away.

Per the germline V gene (reference sequence), DFQATT is the CDR1 and SNEGSKA is the CDR2. Its CDR3 holds 14 amino acids, cysteine through phenylalanine. The kept DNA is CDR3 alone, 42 bases in frame from the first base. V is shortened by 3 bases, J by 0 bases, and the region joining them spans 11 bases. The immunoSEQ Assay was the method used to sequence TCRbeta CDR3 regions. After extraction, genomic DNA underwent amplification by bias-controlled multiplex PCR, followed by high-throughput sequencing. The study's own analysis went as follows. To quantify the absolute abundance of every unique TCRbeta CDR3 region, sequences were collapsed and filtered. T cell fraction was estimated by normalization of TCRbeta template counts to usable DNA, with usable DNA being measured through amplification of reference genes present in all nucleated cells. Repertoire TCRs were annotated as SARS-CoV-2-specific when V gene, CDR3 amino acid sequence and J gene were exactly matched to a known reactive TCR set. The reference SARS-CoV-2 TCR set was obtained from MIRA and was filtered for enrichment in COVID-19-positive ImmuneCODE repertoires, whereby public or cross-reactive TCRs were removed. Drawing on the MIRA antigens, annotated TCRs were analysed further at the level of specific ORF or position within ORF. Breadth was defined as the number of annotated unique rearrangements divided by the total number of unique productive rearrangements, and depth was defined as the summed frequency of the annotated unique rearrangements. Two-sided Wilcoxon rank-sum tests were applied when comparing TCR breadth between groups. Sourced from immuneACCESS, this table was stored by TCRdb with only in-frame sequences that have V and J called. A share of the clones is absent; for the studies checked, an unresolved V gene accounts for under half, and the remainder has no known explanation. V and J calls and clone size are as listed in that table; D and trimming were resolved from the DNA. The sample data list roughly 320,000 clones, and roughly 91% of these were observed just once. About 3.4% of the sample comes from the top ten.

Rearrangement joined TRBV20-1 to TRBJ1-1; the best D guess is TRBD1, with 6 bases matching. Sequenced here: peripheral blood, sampled in a trial of Ad26.COV2.S vaccine versus placebo. The source is a person between 18 and 59 years old who received the Ad26.COV2.S COVID-19 vaccine or a placebo. The CDR3 sequence is CSASRGHMNTEAFF. The bases read TGCAGTGCTAGTAGGGGACACATGAACACTGAAGCTTTCTTT.